What follows is one T cell receptor (beta chain) and its context. Its target is unknown. This sample is drawn from a study of OX40 agonist ivuxolimab in advanced cancers. Germline CDR1 LNHDA, CDR2 SQIVND (reference sequence). Between the trimmed V and J ends, which lost 6 bases and 3 bases, there was a span of 11 bases. This CDR3 spans 13 amino acids. Libraries were prepared by immunoSEQ multiplex PCR; TCRdb keeps only in-frame clonotypes and omits some of them. The profile shows approximately 74,000 clones, under 95% of them singletons. Notes on the study in general: CD4+ and CD8+ T cells in blood underwent clonal expansion by week 6 at 0.1 to 3.0 mg/kg. The study found that CD8+ T cells averaged more expanded clones than CD4+.

Sequencing used CD4+ or CD8+ T cells sorted from blood, obtained in a trial of the OX40 agonist ivuxolimab. The V gene is TRBV19, the J gene TRBJ1-2; D is unresolved. This TCR derives from an adult with an advanced solid tumor such as melanoma, head and neck, liver or kidney cancer. The CDR3 nucleotides are TGTGCCAGTAGCGTCCCGGGAGACTATGGCTACACCTTC. Its translation is CASSVPGDYGYTF.